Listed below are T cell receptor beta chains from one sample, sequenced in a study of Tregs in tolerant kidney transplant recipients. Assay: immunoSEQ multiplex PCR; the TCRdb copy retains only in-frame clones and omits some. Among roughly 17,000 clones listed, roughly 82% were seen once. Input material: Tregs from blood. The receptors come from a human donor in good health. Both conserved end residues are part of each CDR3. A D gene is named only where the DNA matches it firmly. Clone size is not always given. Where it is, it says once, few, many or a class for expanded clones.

cdr3_aa: CASSPEGGLSYEQYF; cdr3_nt: TGTGCCAGTAGTCCTGAGGGGGGTCTTTCTTACGAGCAGTACTTC; d_call: .; v_call: TRBV19; j_call: TRBJ2-7; clone_size: .
cdr3_aa: CASSLGLNSEAFF; cdr3_nt: TGTGCCAGCAGCTTAGGGCTAAACTCGGAAGCTTTCTTT; d_call: .; v_call: TRBV7-2; j_call: TRBJ1-1; clone_size: few
cdr3_aa: CASSLGGQGGYEQYF; cdr3_nt: TGCGCCAGCAGCTTAGGCGGACAGGGGGGGTACGAGCAGTACTTC; d_call: TRBD1; v_call: TRBV5-1; j_call: TRBJ2-7; clone_size: .
cdr3_aa: CASTTPGRTYEQYF; cdr3_nt: TGTGCCAGCACTACCCCGGGCCGGACCTACGAGCAGTACTTC; d_call: .; v_call: TRBV28; j_call: TRBJ2-7; clone_size: .
cdr3_aa: CAWSDSFTEAFF; cdr3_nt: TGTGCCTGGAGTGACAGTTTCACTGAAGCTTTCTTT; d_call: .; v_call: TRBV30; j_call: TRBJ1-1; clone_size: .
cdr3_aa: CASSIWAREGNEKLFF; cdr3_nt: TGTGCCAGTAGTATATGGGCCCGAGAGGGTAATGAAAAACTGTTTTTT; d_call: .; v_call: TRBV19; j_call: TRBJ1-4; clone_size: .
cdr3_aa: CASSLGGLSNQPQHF; cdr3_nt: TGTGCCAGCAGCTTGGGCGGACTGAGCAATCAGCCCCAGCATTTT; d_call: .; v_call: TRBV11-2; j_call: TRBJ1-5; clone_size: .
cdr3_aa: CASSPGAGALYNEQFF; cdr3_nt: TGCGCCAGCAGCCCGGGCGCGGGAGCCCTCTACAATGAGCAGTTCTTC; d_call: TRBD2; v_call: TRBV5-1; j_call: TRBJ2-1; clone_size: .
cdr3_aa: CASRGQAYGYTF; cdr3_nt: TGTGCCAGCAGAGGACAGGCCTATGGCTACACCTTC; d_call: TRBD1; v_call: TRBV2; j_call: TRBJ1-2; clone_size: .
cdr3_aa: CASSLVAGGGSGPQHF; cdr3_nt: TGTGCCAGCAGCTTAGTGGCAGGGGGGGGTTCAGGGCCCCAGCATTTT; d_call: TRBD1; v_call: TRBV7-2; j_call: TRBJ1-5; clone_size: .
cdr3_aa: CASSYSYGYTF; cdr3_nt: TGTGCCAGCAGTTACTCCTATGGCTACACCTTC; d_call: .; v_call: TRBV6-6; j_call: TRBJ1-2; clone_size: .
cdr3_aa: CASSMGGPGTDTQYF; cdr3_nt: TGTGCCAGTAGTATGGGGGGACCAGGCACAGATACGCAGTATTTT; d_call: .; v_call: TRBV19; j_call: TRBJ2-3; clone_size: .
cdr3_aa: CASSSFRTSRPPLHF; cdr3_nt: TGTGCCAGCAGCTCCTTTAGGACCTCAAGGCCACCCCTCCACTTT; d_call: .; v_call: TRBV6-5; j_call: TRBJ1-6; clone_size: .
cdr3_aa: CASSVTPAIQYF; cdr3_nt: TGTGCCAGCAGCGTTACCCCAGCAATACAGTACTTC; d_call: .; v_call: TRBV5-6; j_call: TRBJ2-5; clone_size: once
cdr3_aa: CASSRDRAYEQYF; cdr3_nt: TGTGCCAGCAGCCGGGACAGGGCCTACGAGCAGTACTTC; d_call: TRBD1; v_call: TRBV6-1; j_call: TRBJ2-7; clone_size: .
cdr3_aa: CASSLGGSGVGDTQYF; cdr3_nt: TGTGCCAGCAGCTTAGGAGGTAGCGGGGTTGGCGATACGCAGTATTTT; d_call: TRBD2; v_call: TRBV11-3; j_call: TRBJ2-3; clone_size: .
cdr3_aa: CASSLTGTGGEKLFF; cdr3_nt: TGTGCCAGCAGCCTTACCGGGACAGGAGGTGAAAAACTGTTTTTT; d_call: TRBD1; v_call: TRBV9; j_call: TRBJ1-4; clone_size: .
cdr3_aa: CASRRESSYEQYF; cdr3_nt: TGTGCCAGCAGGCGAGAGAGCTCCTACGAGCAGTACTTC; d_call: .; v_call: TRBV6-5; j_call: TRBJ2-7; clone_size: .
cdr3_aa: CASSYRAGSSTGELFF; cdr3_nt: TGTGCCAGCAGTTACCGGGCGGGGTCCTCCACCGGGGAGCTGTTTTTT; d_call: .; v_call: TRBV6-5; j_call: TRBJ2-2; clone_size: .
cdr3_aa: CASSLRGGTDTQYF; cdr3_nt: TGCGCCAGCAGCTTGAGAGGGGGCACAGATACGCAGTATTTT; d_call: .; v_call: TRBV5-1; j_call: TRBJ2-3; clone_size: .